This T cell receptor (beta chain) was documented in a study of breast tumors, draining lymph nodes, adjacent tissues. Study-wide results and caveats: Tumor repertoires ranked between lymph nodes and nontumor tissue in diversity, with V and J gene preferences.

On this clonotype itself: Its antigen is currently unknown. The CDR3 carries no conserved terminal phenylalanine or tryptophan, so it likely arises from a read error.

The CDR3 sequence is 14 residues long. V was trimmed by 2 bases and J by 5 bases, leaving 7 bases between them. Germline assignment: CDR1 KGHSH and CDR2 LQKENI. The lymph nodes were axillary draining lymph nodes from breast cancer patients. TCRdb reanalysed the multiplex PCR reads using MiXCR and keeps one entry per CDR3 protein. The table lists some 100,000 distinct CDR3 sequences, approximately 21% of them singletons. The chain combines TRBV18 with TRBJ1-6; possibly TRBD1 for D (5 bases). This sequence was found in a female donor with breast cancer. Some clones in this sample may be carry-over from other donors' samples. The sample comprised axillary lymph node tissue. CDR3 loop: CASSPKQDNSPLHL. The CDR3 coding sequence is TGTGCCAGCTCACCAAAACAGGATAATTCACCCCTCCACCTT.